This T cell receptor beta chain was captured by sequencing in a study of blood T cells in healthy people across ages. The CDR3 extends over 14 amino acids. Germline CDR1 is SQVTM and CDR2 is ANQGSEA. The V gene lost 3 bases and the J gene lost 3 bases, with 13 bases spanning the gap. The authors ran a second PCR of about 6 to 12 cycles using a sample-barcoded 5' primer and a J-beta primer mix. One entry per CDR3 protein, called by TCRdb with MiXCR from the 5' RACE reads. Of 750,000 to 850,000 distinct CDR3 sequences in the sample, roughly 25% were seen once. This sample was shared with a second study, whose subject was T cells of mothers and their children.

Sequencing was carried out using blood. This sequence was found in a boy between 5 and 17 years old in good health. The V gene is TRBV29-1, the J gene TRBJ2-3; D call uncertain. CDR3 in DNA: TGCAGCGTTGAGGCAGACGGTCTTACAGATACGCAGTATTTT. As protein: CSVEADGLTDTQYF.